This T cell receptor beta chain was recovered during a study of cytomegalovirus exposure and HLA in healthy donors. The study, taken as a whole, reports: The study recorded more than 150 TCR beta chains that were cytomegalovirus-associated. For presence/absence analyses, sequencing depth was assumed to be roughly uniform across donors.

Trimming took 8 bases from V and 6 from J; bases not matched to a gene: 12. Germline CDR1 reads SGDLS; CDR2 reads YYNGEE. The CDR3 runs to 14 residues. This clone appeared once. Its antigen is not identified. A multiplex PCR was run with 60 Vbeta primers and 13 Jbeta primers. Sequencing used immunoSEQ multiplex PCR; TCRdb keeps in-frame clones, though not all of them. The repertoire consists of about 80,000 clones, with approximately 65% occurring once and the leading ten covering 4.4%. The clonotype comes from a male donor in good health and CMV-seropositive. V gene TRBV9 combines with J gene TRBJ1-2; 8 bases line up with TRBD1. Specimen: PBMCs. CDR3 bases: TGTGCCAGTCGCCTCGGACAGGGATCGGATGGCTACACCTTC. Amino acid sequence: CASRLGQGSDGYTF. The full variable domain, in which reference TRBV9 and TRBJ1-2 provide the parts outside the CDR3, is DSGVTQTPKHLITATGQRVTLRCSPRSGDLSVYWYQQSLDQGLQFLIQYYNGEERAKGNILERFSAQQFPDLHSELNLSSLELGDSALYFCASRLGQGSDGYTFGSGTRLTVV.